These 23 T cell receptor beta chains were sequenced from one sample in a study of cytomegalovirus exposure and HLA in healthy donors. The primer mix had 60 Vbeta and 13 Jbeta primers. Method: immunoSEQ multiplex PCR; TCRdb's copy keeps in-frame clones and lacks some. The sample lists approximately 180,000 clones; over 65% were seen once. Sequencing was done on a sample of PBMCs. These receptor sequences come from a young woman in good health and CMV-seropositive.

The chain recombines TRBV2 with TRBJ1-1; D is possibly TRBD1 (6 bases). V was cut by 7 bases and J by 0 bases, with 12 bases left in between. Looked up from germline, CDR1 is SNHLY and CDR2 is FYNNEI. CDR3 size: 14 residues. CDR3 residues: CASIGTNMNTEAFF. As DNA, the CDR3 is TGTGCCAGCATTGGGACAAACATGAACACTGAAGCTTTCTTT.

This clone has only one observation. This chain uses TRBV27 with TRBJ2-1; TRBD2 agrees at 8 bases. CDR1 MNHEY and CDR2 SMNVEV come from the germline V gene (reference sequence). CDR3 length: 16 residues. The V and J ends lost 5 bases and 1 base, in that order; junction bases with no gene match: 7. This CDR3 is CASSTTTSVSYNEQFF. DNA for the CDR3: TGTGCCAGCAGTACCACGACTAGCGTGTCCTACAATGAGCAGTTCTTC.

The V and J genes are TRBV5-5 and TRBJ2-7; 7 positions match TRBD2. Germline V CDR1 and CDR2: SGHKS, YYEKEE (reference sequence). The CDR3 has 14 residues. V gave up 4 bases and J gave up 1 base; unmatched junction bases: 5. The chain's CDR3 is CASSLGLVSYEQYF. The CDR3 DNA reads as TGTGCCAGCAGCCTCGGACTAGTTTCCTACGAGCAGTACTTC. Together with reference TRBV5-5 and TRBJ2-7, the CDR3 gives the full variable domain: DAGVTQSPTHLIKTRGQQVTLRCSPISGHKSVSWYQQVLGQGPQFIFQYYEKEERGRGNFPDRFSARQFPNYSSELNVNALLLGDSALYLCASSLGLVSYEQYFGPGTRLTVT.

V gene TRBV9 combines with J gene TRBJ2-7, with D unresolved. The CDR3 length is 14 residues. Trimming shortened V by 3 bases and J by 2 bases, and 12 bases separated the two germline ends. Germline CDR1 SGDLS, CDR2 YYNGEE. The CDR3: CASSDPLTPYEQYF. The CDR3 DNA is TGTGCCAGCAGCGACCCACTTACCCCCTACGAGCAGTACTTC.

The chain recombines TRBV11-2 with TRBJ2-7, with a possible D match to TRBD1 (6 bases). V gave up 0 bases and J gave up 2 bases, with 14 bases separating them. The CDR3 is 16 residues long. CDR1 SGHAT and CDR2 FQNNGV come from the germline V gene. CDR3 nucleotides: TGTGCCAGCAGCTTAGATTCAGGGGACACCCCCTACGAGCAGTACTTC. Amino acids: CASSLDSGDTPYEQYF.

This clone has a single count. J is TRBJ1-2 and V is TRBV6-5; 11 nucleotides align to TRBD1. CDR3 length equals 15 residues. The germline gives CDR1 MNHEY, CDR2 SVGAGI. The V and J ends lost 6 bases and 5 bases, in that order; junction bases with no gene match: 8. The CDR3: CASRRTGGGPYGYTF. DNA of the CDR3: TGTGCCAGCAGACGGACAGGGGGCGGACCGTATGGCTACACCTTC.

The rearrangement uses TRBV19 and TRBJ1-2; maybe TRBD1 (5 bases). Trimming left V 5 bases short and J 7 bases short, with 17 bases between. The CDR3 length is 14 residues. CDR1 is LNHDA and CDR2 is SQIVND in the germline V gene (reference sequence). The CDR3 spells CASSYVSSGGGYTF. Here the CDR3 DNA reads TGTGCCAGTAGTTATGTGTCATCGGGGGGTGGCTACACCTTC.

This clone was recorded only once. V gene TRBV4-1 combines with J gene TRBJ2-1; 7 nucleotides agree with TRBD2. This CDR3 comprises 16 residues. V was clipped by 7 bases and J by 5 bases; unmatched bases: 14. Per the germline V gene, CDR1 is MGHRA and CDR2 is YSYEKL. For the CDR3, the DNA is TGCGCCAGCACCCCTTTGGGGGAGGGTACCCACAATGAGCAGTTCTTC. Translated, it gives CASTPLGEGTHNEQFF.

The chain carries TRBV29-1 and TRBJ1-2; 12 bases map to TRBD1. Germline-derived CDR1 and CDR2 are SQVTM and ANQGSEA. The CDR3 is 18 amino acids. V trimming: 0 bases; J trimming: 8 bases; junction bases outside the gene matches: 16. The CDR3 nucleotides are TGCAGCGTTGAAGATCACGGGGGAGGGACAGGGGGCGCGGGGGGCTACACCTTC. Its protein product is CSVEDHGGGTGGAGGYTF.

The V gene is TRBV6-5, the J gene TRBJ1-1, with D unresolved. This CDR3 region has 13 residues. Germline CDR1 MNHEY, CDR2 SVGAGI. V was cut by 5 bases and J by 4 bases, with 11 bases left in between. CDR3 amino acids: CASSTYRGTEAFF. CDR3 in DNA: TGTGCCAGCAGTACCTACCGTGGCACTGAAGCTTTCTTT.

This clone was picked up a small number of times. The V and J genes are TRBV10-3 and TRBJ1-5; D ambiguous. Deletions cut 4 bases from V and 2 bases from J, with 18 bases between. The germline gives CDR1 ENHRY, CDR2 SYGVKD. This CDR3 has 17 residues. The CDR3 nucleotides read TGTGCCATCAGTGCCTCCAATCTACTCGGTGGCAATCAGCCCCAGCATTTT. It codes for CAISASNLLGGNQPQHF.

The DNA of the CDR3 is TGTGCCAGCAGCCGGGACAGTGAAAAACTGTTTTTT. Translating gives CASSRDSEKLFF. The rearrangement joins TRBV6-5 to TRBJ1-4; the match to TRBD1 covers 7 bases. CDR3 size: 12 residues. V trimming: 6 bases; J trimming: 7 bases; junction bases outside the gene matches: 2. Germline values: CDR1 MNHEY, CDR2 SVGAGI.

The chain is built from TRBV28 and TRBJ1-2; no definite D call. Germline V CDR1 and CDR2: MDHEN, SYDVKM. This CDR3 spans 15 amino acids. With 3 bases removed from V and 4 bases from J, the gap between germline ends came to 15 bases. The CDR3 loop is CASSFPSGSPYGYTF. CDR3 coding DNA: TGTGCCAGCAGTTTTCCTTCCGGGAGCCCCTATGGCTACACCTTC.

The rearrangement uses TRBV4-3 and TRBJ2-6; perhaps TRBD2 as D (5 bases). Germline CDR1 and CDR2: LGHNA and YSLEER. The CDR3 spans 16 residues. V was pared by 4 bases and J by 4 bases, with 14 bases between. CDR3 in amino acids: CASSPGEAPGANVLTF. In nucleotides, the CDR3 is TGCGCCAGCAGCCCCGGGGAAGCGCCCGGGGCCAACGTCCTGACTTTC.

This clone has only a few counts. The chain is built from TRBV2 and TRBJ2-2, with D tentatively TRBD1 (5 bases). V lost 5 bases and J 3 bases, leaving 13 bases between the germline ends. Germline V gives CDR1 SNHLY, CDR2 FYNNEI. The CDR3 length is 15 residues. CDR3: CASSSDTAYTGELFF. The DNA for the CDR3 is TGTGCCAGCAGTTCGGACACGGCTTACACCGGGGAGCTGTTTTTT.

This sequence joins TRBV9 and TRBJ2-6, with D unresolved. The CDR3 is 16 residues long. Germline V gene sequence: CDR1 SGDLS, CDR2 YYNGEE. Between the trimmed V and J ends, which lost 0 bases and 1 base, there was a span of 8 bases. CDR3 DNA sequence: TGTGCCAGCAGCGTAGATCTAGGATCTGGGGCCAACGTCCTGACTTTC. Its protein is CASSVDLGSGANVLTF.

The chain joins TRBV27 to TRBJ1-4, with 9 bases that match TRBD1. Germline CDR1 and CDR2: MNHEY and SMNVEV (reference sequence). V dropped 5 bases and J dropped 5; count of bases not matched to a gene: 3. CDR3 length: 14 residues. The DNA of the CDR3 is TGTGCCAGCAGTAAACAGGGGGCGAATGAAAAACTGTTTTTT. Translation gives CASSKQGANEKLFF.

The rearrangement links TRBV28 to TRBJ2-2; D gene unclear. CDR1 is MDHEN and CDR2 is SYDVKM in the germline V gene. CDR3 length: 14 amino acids. V gave up 3 bases and J gave up 4 bases, with 9 bases separating them. CDR3 amino acids: CASSFSPSTGELFF. The CDR3 nucleotides are TGTGCCAGCAGTTTCTCCCCTTCCACCGGGGAGCTGTTTTTT.

V gene TRBV30 combines with J gene TRBJ2-7; TRBD1 is a possible D gene (6 bases). In germline, CDR1 is GTSNPN, CDR2 SVGIG (reference sequence). V lost 0 bases to trimming and J lost 3 bases, with 9 bases between them. The length of the CDR3 is 13 residues. CDR3 sequence: CAWSVDRFYEQYF. The DNA of the CDR3 is TGTGCCTGGAGTGTTGACAGGTTCTACGAGCAGTACTTC.

The chain recombines TRBV5-1 with TRBJ1-3; perhaps TRBD1 as D (6 bases). Germline CDR1 and CDR2: SGHRS and YFSETQ. The V gene lost 4 bases and the J gene lost 0 bases, with 14 bases spanning the gap. This CDR3 has 16 residues. The CDR3 spells CASSPSRDNSGNTIYF. The CDR3 region has the DNA TGCGCCAGCAGCCCCTCCCGGGACAACTCTGGAAACACCATATATTTT.

This clone showed up just once. V and J are TRBV19 and TRBJ2-1, with 9 nucleotides matching TRBD2. Germline lookup yields CDR1 LNHDA and CDR2 SQIVND (reference sequence). V lost 0 bases to trimming and J lost 6 bases; unmatched junction nucleotides: 6. CDR3 length equals 16 residues. The CDR3 loop reads CASSIDRAGGLNEQFF. In nucleotides, the CDR3 is TGTGCCAGTAGTATAGATCGGGCGGGAGGGCTCAATGAGCAGTTCTTC.

The chain has TRBV25-1 and TRBJ1-2, with TRBD1 matching 12 bases. V lost 3 bases, J lost 1 base, and 9 bases stayed unmatched. The germline V gene has CDR1 MGHDK and CDR2 SYGVNS. This CDR3 region has 18 residues. Here the CDR3 reads CASSDLGTGGPGNYGYTF. The DNA for the CDR3 is TGTGCCAGCAGTGACCTAGGGACAGGGGGCCCCGGTAACTATGGCTACACCTTC.

The V gene is TRBV9, the J gene TRBJ2-5; tentatively, D is TRBD2 (5 bases). The CDR3 contains 14 residues. The germline V gene encodes CDR1 SGDLS and CDR2 YYNGEE. V shed 4 bases and J shed 5 bases, with 15 bases lying between them. The CDR3 is CASSSLGEMETQYF. CDR3 sequence (DNA): TGTGCCAGCAGCTCTCTCGGGGAAATGGAGACCCAGTACTTC.